This T cell receptor beta chain was observed in a study of T-cell reconstitution after alpha-beta-depleted transplantation in children. Study outcomes and limitations: About two months after transplant, alpha-beta T cells reportedly came from several hundred expanded graft clones. One year after transplant, T-cell counts and diversity came mostly from newly produced T cells. In some patients, recipient T cells and intrathymic progenitors surviving conditioning explained high day-60 diversity.

This clonotype was counted ten times or more. Its cognate antigen is unknown. Sequence at one end of the junction differs from germline and may be a read error. Unique molecular identifiers were incorporated during preparation of the TCRbeta library. Each CDR3 protein gets one entry after TCRdb re-called the PCR reads with MiXCR. This table has some 190,000 distinct CDR3 sequences, 11% appearing once. The germline V gene has CDR1 MNHEY and CDR2 SMNVEV (reference sequence). This CDR3 contains 14 residues. The chain couples TRBV27 to TRBJ2-1; weak D call: TRBD2 (5 bases). The TCR originated in a boy between 2 and 15 years old with acute myeloid leukemia, due to receive a stem cell transplant. The material sequenced was PBMCs, taken before TCRalphabeta/CD19-depleted stem cell transplant. CDR3 in amino acids: CASSEKDSHNEQFF. The DNA of the CDR3 is TGTGCCAGCAGTGAGAAGGACTCCCACAATGAGCAGTTCTTC.